The clone carrying this T cell receptor beta chain was counted a few times. V lost 4 bases, J lost 2 bases, and 2 bases stayed unmatched. The CDR3 length is 14 residues. Germline lookup yields CDR1 MNHEY and CDR2 SVGAGI. This entry belongs to a study of beta chain features in type 1 diabetes. Reverse transcription of all isolated RNA meant that expressed TCRB transcripts were sequenced. The protocol was immunoSEQ multiplex PCR, while the TCRdb copy is restricted to in-frame clones and leaves out a portion. The sample carries about 350,000 clones, roughly a fifth recorded once. This TCR derives from a woman aged 18-30 years in good health. The chain carries TRBV6-5 and TRBJ2-1, with 7 bases lining up with TRBD2. The sample consisted of naive CD4+ T cells from blood. The CDR3 nucleotides are TGTGCCAGCAGTTCAACTAGCGCCTACAATGAGCAGTTCTTC. It yields the protein CASSSTSAYNEQFF.